Below, 7 T cell receptor beta chains from the same sample are listed, as sequenced in a study of T cell responses to AZD1222 COVID-19 vaccine. Clones were read by immunoSEQ multiplex PCR, and TCRdb kept only the in-frame ones, dropping some. The sample lists roughly 110,000 clones, about 85% seen once, with around 4.9% in the top ten. This material consisted of peripheral blood, taken 28 days after the second AZD1222 dose. These receptors were taken from an adult who received the AZD1222 COVID-19 vaccine.

The chain has TRBV7-9 and TRBJ1-2, with D possibly TRBD1 on 6 matching bases. There are 14 residues in the CDR3. V lost 1 base, J lost 4 bases, and 10 bases lay in between. Germline values: CDR1 SEHNR, CDR2 FQNEAQ (reference sequence). CDR3 coding DNA: TGTGCCAGCAGCTTAGTTATGGGGGCCTATGGCTACACCTTC. It codes for CASSLVMGAYGYTF. The full variable domain, with the rest looked up from reference TRBV7-9 and TRBJ1-2, is DTGVSQNPRHKITKRGQNVTFRCDPISEHNRLYWYRQTLGQGPEFLTYFQNEAQLEKSRLLSDRFSAERPKGSFSTLEIQRTEQGDSAMYLCASSLVMGAYGYTFGSGTRLTVV.

The V call is TRBV5-6, the J call TRBJ2-7; D gene unclear. The CDR3 loop spans 12 amino acids. Trimming took off 1 base at V and 0 bases at J, with 2 bases between the two ends. Germline CDR1 reads SGHDT; CDR2 reads YYEEEE. CDR3 protein: CASSLTSYEQYF. The DNA of the CDR3 is TGTGCCAGCAGCTTGACCTCCTACGAGCAGTACTTC.

The chain combines TRBV28 with TRBJ2-7, with TRBD1 matching over 10 bases. Germline CDR1 reads MDHEN; CDR2 reads SYDVKM. Losses at the gene ends were 3 bases for V and 3 bases for J; bases not matched to a gene: 2. The CDR3 is 14 residues long. CDR3 nucleotide sequence: TGTGCCAGCAGTTTCCGGACAGGGGGCTACGAGCAGTACTTC. Translated: CASSFRTGGYEQYF.

This rearrangement joins TRBV19 to TRBJ1-1, with unresolved D. Germline CDR1 reads LNHDA; CDR2 reads SQIVND (reference sequence). The CDR3 loop spans 15 amino acids. V lost 6 bases, J lost 0 bases, and 14 bases lay in between. The CDR3, as DNA: TGTGCCAGTAGGGAATCGGGATCCTTGAACACTGAAGCTTTCTTT. Translated, it gives CASRESGSLNTEAFF.

The chain carries TRBV27 and TRBJ2-5, with a tentative D call TRBD2 (7 bases). CDR1 is MNHEY, CDR2 SMNVEV, per germline (reference sequence). CDR3 length: 16 amino acids. V was cut by 6 bases and J by 1 base, with 18 bases left in between. CDR3 sequence: CASRARGGSLQETQYF. CDR3 DNA sequence: TGTGCCAGCAGAGCAAGGGGGGGGAGTCTCCAAGAGACCCAGTACTTC.

The V gene is TRBV30, the J gene TRBJ1-2; possible D gene TRBD1, 5 bases. Germline loops: CDR1 GTSNPN, CDR2 SVGIG (reference sequence). The CDR3 length is 12 residues. Deletions cut 4 bases from V and 8 bases from J, with 14 bases between. The DNA for the CDR3 is TGTGCCTGGAAGAGGGGAGGAGAAGGCTACACCTTC. This codes for CAWKRGGEGYTF.

V and J are TRBV4-3 and TRBJ1-1; D call uncertain. Germline V CDR1 and CDR2: LGHNA, YSLEER. The CDR3 spans 14 residues. The V end was cut by 0 bases, the J end by 5 bases, with 10 bases between. The CDR3 is CASSQEFQGTEAFF. DNA of the CDR3: TGCGCCAGCAGCCAAGAGTTCCAAGGTACTGAAGCTTTCTTT.